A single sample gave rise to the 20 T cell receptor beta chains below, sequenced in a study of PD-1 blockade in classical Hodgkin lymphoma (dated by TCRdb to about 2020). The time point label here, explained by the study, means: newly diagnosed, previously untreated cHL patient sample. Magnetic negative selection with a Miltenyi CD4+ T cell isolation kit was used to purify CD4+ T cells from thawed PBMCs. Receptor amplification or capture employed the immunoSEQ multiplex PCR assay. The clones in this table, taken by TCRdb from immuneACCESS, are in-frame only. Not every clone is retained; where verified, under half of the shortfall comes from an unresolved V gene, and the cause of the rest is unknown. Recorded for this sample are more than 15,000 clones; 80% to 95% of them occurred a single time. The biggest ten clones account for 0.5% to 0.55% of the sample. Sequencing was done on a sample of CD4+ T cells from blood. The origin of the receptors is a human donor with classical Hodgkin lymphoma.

This CDR3 reads CASSLARDPLEPQHF. DNA of the CDR3: TGTGCCAGCAGCTTAGCGCGGGACCCCCTCGAGCCCCAGCATTTT. The V and J genes are TRBV7-9 and TRBJ1-5; possible D gene TRBD1, 5 bases. V dropped 0 bases and J dropped 8 bases, with 14 bases sitting between them. Looked up from germline, CDR1 is SEHNR and CDR2 is FQNEAQ (reference sequence). The length of the CDR3 is 15 residues.

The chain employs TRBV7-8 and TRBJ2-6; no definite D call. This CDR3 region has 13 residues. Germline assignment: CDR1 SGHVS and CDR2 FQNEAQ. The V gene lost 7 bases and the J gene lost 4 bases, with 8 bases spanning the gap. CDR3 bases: TGTGCCAGCACCCTCGCCGGGGCCAACGTCCTGACTTTC. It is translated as CASTLAGANVLTF.

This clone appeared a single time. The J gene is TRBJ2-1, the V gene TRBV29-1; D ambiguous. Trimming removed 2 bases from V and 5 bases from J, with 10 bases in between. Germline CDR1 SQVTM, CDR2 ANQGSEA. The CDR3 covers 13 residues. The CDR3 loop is CSVESRRDNEQFF. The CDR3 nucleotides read TGCAGCGTTGAATCTAGGAGAGACAATGAGCAGTTCTTC.

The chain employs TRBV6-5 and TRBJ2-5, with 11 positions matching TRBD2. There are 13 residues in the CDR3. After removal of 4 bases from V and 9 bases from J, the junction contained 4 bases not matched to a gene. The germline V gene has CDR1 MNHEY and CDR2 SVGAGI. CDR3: CASSSTGLAAQYF. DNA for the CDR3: TGTGCCAGCAGTTCTACGGGACTAGCGGCCCAGTACTTC.

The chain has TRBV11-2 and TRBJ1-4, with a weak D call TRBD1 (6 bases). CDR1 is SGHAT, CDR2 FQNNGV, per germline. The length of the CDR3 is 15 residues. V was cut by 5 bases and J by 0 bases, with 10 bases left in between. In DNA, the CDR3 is TGTGCCAGCAGCCCCCGACAGGCAACTAATGAAAAACTGTTTTTT. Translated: CASSPRQATNEKLFF.

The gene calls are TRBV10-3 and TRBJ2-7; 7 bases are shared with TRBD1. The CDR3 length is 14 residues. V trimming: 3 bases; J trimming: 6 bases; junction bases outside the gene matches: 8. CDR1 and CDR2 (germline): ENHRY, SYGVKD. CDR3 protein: CAISESTGYSEQYF. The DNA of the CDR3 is TGTGCCATCAGTGAATCGACAGGGTATAGCGAGCAGTACTTC.

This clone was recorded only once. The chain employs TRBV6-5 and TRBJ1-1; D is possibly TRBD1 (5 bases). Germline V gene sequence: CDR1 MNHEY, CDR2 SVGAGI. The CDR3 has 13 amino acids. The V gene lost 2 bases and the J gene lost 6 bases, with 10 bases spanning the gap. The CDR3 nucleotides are TGTGCCAGCAGTTACCCGGGGGTAGCTGAAGCTTTCTTT. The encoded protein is CASSYPGVAEAFF.

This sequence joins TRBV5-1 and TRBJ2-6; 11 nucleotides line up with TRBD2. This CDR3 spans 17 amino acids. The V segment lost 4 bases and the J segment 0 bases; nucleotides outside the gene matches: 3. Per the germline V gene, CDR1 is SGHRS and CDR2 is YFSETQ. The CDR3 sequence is CASSLLAGGSGANVLTF. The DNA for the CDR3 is TGCGCCAGCAGCCTTCTAGCGGGAGGCTCTGGGGCCAACGTCCTGACTTTC.

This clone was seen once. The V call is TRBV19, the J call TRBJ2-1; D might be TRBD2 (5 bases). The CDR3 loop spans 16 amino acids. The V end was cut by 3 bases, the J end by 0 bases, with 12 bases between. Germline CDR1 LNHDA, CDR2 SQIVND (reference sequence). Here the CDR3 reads CASSMGSWSSYNEQFF. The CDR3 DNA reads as TGTGCCAGTAGTATGGGGAGTTGGAGCTCCTACAATGAGCAGTTCTTC.

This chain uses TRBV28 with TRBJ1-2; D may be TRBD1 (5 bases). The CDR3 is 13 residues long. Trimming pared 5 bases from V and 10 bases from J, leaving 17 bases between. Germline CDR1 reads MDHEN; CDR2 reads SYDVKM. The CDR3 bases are TGTGCCAGCAGTGCGGGGCCCATAAGTCACTACACCTTC. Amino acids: CASSAGPISHYTF.

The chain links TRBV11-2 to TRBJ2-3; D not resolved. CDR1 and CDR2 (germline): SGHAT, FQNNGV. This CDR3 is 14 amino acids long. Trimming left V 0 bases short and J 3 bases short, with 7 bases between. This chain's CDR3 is CASSLDHRTDTQYF. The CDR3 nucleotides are TGTGCCAGCAGCTTAGATCACCGGACAGATACGCAGTATTTT.

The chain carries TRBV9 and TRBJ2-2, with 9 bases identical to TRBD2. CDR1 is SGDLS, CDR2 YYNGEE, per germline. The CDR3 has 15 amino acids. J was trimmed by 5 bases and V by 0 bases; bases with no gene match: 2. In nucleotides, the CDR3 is TGTGCCAGCAGCGTAGAGGGACTAGCAACCGGGGAGCTGTTTTTT. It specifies CASSVEGLATGELFF.

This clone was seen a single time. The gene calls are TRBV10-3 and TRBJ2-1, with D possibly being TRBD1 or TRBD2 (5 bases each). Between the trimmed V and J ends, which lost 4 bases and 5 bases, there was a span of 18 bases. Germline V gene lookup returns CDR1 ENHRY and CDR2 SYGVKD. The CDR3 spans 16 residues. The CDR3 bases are TGTGCCATCAGTGGAGAGGGGATGTTTTTGGACAATGAGCAGTTCTTC. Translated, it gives CAISGEGMFLDNEQFF.

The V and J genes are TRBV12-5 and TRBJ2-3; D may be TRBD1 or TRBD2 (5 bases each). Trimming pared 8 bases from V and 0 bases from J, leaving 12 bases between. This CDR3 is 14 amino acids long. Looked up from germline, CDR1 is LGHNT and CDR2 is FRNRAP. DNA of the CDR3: TGTGCTAGTCAAAGCTGGGGGAGCACAGATACGCAGTATTTT. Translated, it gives CASQSWGSTDTQYF. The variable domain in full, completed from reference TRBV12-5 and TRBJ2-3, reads DARVTQTPRHKVTEMGQEVTMRCQPILGHNTVFWYRQTMMQGLELLAYFRNRAPLDDSGMPKDRFSAEMPDATLATLKIQPSEPRDSAVYFCASQSWGSTDTQYFGPGTRLTVL.

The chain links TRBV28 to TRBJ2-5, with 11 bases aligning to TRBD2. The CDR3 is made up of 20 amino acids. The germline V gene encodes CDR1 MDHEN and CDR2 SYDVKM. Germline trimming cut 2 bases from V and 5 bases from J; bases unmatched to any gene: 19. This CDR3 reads CASSLGRGPRLAGPRETQYF. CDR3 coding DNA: TGTGCCAGCAGTTTAGGCCGGGGACCGAGACTAGCGGGACCTAGGGAGACCCAGTACTTC. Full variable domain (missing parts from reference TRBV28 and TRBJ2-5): DVKVTQSSRYLVKRTGEKVFLECVQDMDHENMFWYRQDPGLGLRLIYFSYDVKMKEKGDIPEGYSVSREKKERFSLILESASTNQTSMYLCASSLGRGPRLAGPRETQYFGPGTRLLVL.

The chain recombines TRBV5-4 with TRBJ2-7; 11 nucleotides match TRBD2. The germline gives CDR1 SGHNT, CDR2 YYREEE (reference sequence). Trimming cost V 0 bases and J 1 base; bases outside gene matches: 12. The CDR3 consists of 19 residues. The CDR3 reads CASSLVALAGGHLSYEQYF. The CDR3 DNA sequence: TGTGCCAGCAGCTTGGTAGCTTTAGCGGGAGGGCACCTATCCTACGAGCAGTACTTC.

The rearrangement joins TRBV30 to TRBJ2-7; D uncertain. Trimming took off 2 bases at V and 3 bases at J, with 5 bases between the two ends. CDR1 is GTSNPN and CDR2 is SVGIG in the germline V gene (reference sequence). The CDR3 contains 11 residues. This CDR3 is CAWSKLYEQYF. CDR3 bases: TGTGCCTGGAGTAAACTCTACGAGCAGTACTTC.

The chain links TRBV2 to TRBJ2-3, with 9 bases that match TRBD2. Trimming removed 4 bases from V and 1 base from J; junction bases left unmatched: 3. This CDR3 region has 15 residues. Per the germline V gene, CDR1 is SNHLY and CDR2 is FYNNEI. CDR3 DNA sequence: TGTGCCAGCAGTGTCTCTAGCGGGGGCACAGATACGCAGTATTTT. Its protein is CASSVSSGGTDTQYF.

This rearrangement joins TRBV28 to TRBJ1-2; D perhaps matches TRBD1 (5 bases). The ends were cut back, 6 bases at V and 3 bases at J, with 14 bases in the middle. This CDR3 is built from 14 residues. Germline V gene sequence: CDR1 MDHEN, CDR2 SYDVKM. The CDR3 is CASSPLGGDYGYTF. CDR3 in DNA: TGTGCCAGCAGCCCGTTGGGAGGGGACTATGGCTACACCTTC.

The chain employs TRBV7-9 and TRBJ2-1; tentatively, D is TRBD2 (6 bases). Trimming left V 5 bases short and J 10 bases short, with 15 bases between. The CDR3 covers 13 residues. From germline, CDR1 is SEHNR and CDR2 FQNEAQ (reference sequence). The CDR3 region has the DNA TGTGCCAGCAGCCCGCCGGGACTTCTGGAGCAGTTCTTC. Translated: CASSPPGLLEQFF.